This section outlines one TCR beta chain sequence together with its context. As yet, its antigen is unknown. V gave up 3 bases and J gave up 4 bases; unmatched junction bases: 4. Looked up from germline, CDR1 is LNHNV and CDR2 is YYDKDF (reference sequence). This CDR3 comprises 15 residues. This sample was taken from a study of cytomegalovirus exposure and HLA in healthy donors. The PCR was carried out with 60 Vbeta primers and 13 Jbeta primers. Assay: immunoSEQ multiplex PCR; the TCRdb copy retains only in-frame clones and omits some. The sample has about 180,000 clones; just under 80% are singletons. Study findings and constraints: According to an earlier analysis, most TCR beta V segments yielded productive rearrangements about 87% or about 30% of the time.

As for the donors, each was a healthy bone marrow donor. The material sequenced was PBMCs. V and J are TRBV15 and TRBJ2-5; 11 bases align to TRBD2. This TCR was sampled from a man aged 25-40 years in good health and CMV-seronegative. CDR3 nucleotides: TGTGCCACCAGCAGGACTAGCGGGGTAGGAGAGACCCAGTACTTC. Residues: CATSRTSGVGETQYF.